Below, 10 T cell receptor beta chains from the same sample are listed, as sequenced in a study of PD-L1 blockade in urothelial cancer. Sequencing used immunoSEQ multiplex PCR; TCRdb keeps in-frame clones, though not all of them. The sample contains 80,000 to 95,000 clones, over 80% of which appear only once. Time point denoted: peripheral blood 6 weeks after treatment start. The sequences come from PBMCs, collected around atezolizumab (anti-PD-L1) treatment. These receptors were obtained from a man between 65 and 85 years old with urothelial cancer.

The chain has TRBV25-1 and TRBJ2-3; D not certain. V was shortened by 1 base and J by 2 bases, with 13 bases between the two germline ends. This CDR3 spans 16 amino acids. CDR1 is MGHDK, CDR2 SYGVNS, per germline. The CDR3 is CASSESTVPFTDTQYF. CDR3 bases: TGTGCCAGCAGTGAATCAACGGTTCCCTTCACAGATACGCAGTATTTT. The full variable domain, in which reference TRBV25-1 and TRBJ2-3 provide the parts outside the CDR3, is EADIYQTPRYLVIGTGKKITLECSQTMGHDKMYWYQQDPGMELHLIHYSYGVNSTEKGDLSSESTVSRIRTEHFPLTLESARPSHTSQYLCASSESTVPFTDTQYFGPGTRLTVL.

As DNA, the CDR3 is TGTGCCAGCAGTTACGACCAGGGGGATATTGAGACCCAGTACTTC. It is translated as CASSYDQGDIETQYF. The chain couples TRBV6-5 to TRBJ2-5; 7 bases map to TRBD1. With 2 bases clipped from V and 5 bases from J, the junction kept 8 bases outside the gene matches. CDR1 is MNHEY, CDR2 SVGAGI, per germline. This CDR3 comprises 15 residues.

This clone has a single count. The chain uses TRBV6-1 and TRBJ2-3, with D hard to call. The CDR3 is 15 amino acids. Trimming pared 0 bases from V and 3 bases from J, leaving 10 bases between. CDR1 is MNHNS, CDR2 SASEGT, per germline. CDR3 nucleotide sequence: TGTGCCAGCAGTGAAGCAGATGGCGGTACAGATACGCAGTATTTT. Translation: CASSEADGGTDTQYF.

V is TRBV6-1 and J is TRBJ1-4, with TRBD1 matching 7 bases. Germline loops: CDR1 MNHNS, CDR2 SASEGT. CDR3 length: 13 amino acids. V dropped 5 bases and J dropped 5; count of bases not matched to a gene: 2. The CDR3 reads CASSQDRNEKLFF. The CDR3, as DNA: TGTGCCAGCAGTCAGGACAGGAATGAAAAACTGTTTTTT.

This clone has only a few counts. The chain is built from TRBV11-3 and TRBJ2-7, with a tentative D call TRBD2 (6 bases). V shed 5 bases and J shed 7 bases, with 18 bases lying between them. CDR3 length equals 14 residues. CDR1 is SGHNT and CDR2 is YENEEA in the germline V gene. CDR3 protein: CASSPLRRGGEQYF. For the CDR3, the DNA is TGTGCCAGCAGCCCCCTCAGGAGGGGTGGTGAGCAGTACTTC.

This clone came up once. The genes are TRBV19 and TRBJ2-5, with D possibly matching TRBD1 (6 bases). This CDR3 is 14 amino acids long. Germline V gene sequence: CDR1 LNHDA, CDR2 SQIVND (reference sequence). V was shortened by 7 bases and J by 2 bases, with 14 bases between the two germline ends. CDR3 loop: CASTTTGSQETQYF. CDR3 nucleotides: TGTGCCAGTACCACCACAGGGTCGCAAGAGACCCAGTACTTC.

V gene TRBV30 combines with J gene TRBJ2-3; possible D gene TRBD2, 5 bases. V dropped 0 bases and J dropped 2 bases, with 15 bases sitting between them. Germline loops: CDR1 GTSNPN, CDR2 SVGIG (reference sequence). The length of the CDR3 is 16 residues. In DNA form, the CDR3 reads TGTGCCTGGAGTGTGGGATTGGGCGGACTCACAGATACGCAGTATTTT. Protein product: CAWSVGLGGLTDTQYF.

V gene TRBV19 combines with J gene TRBJ2-2; TRBD2 aligns across 7 bases. The CDR3 covers 15 residues. Germline CDR1 reads LNHDA; CDR2 reads SQIVND (reference sequence). V trimming: 5 bases; J trimming: 5 bases; junction bases outside the gene matches: 8. CDR3 sequence (DNA): TGTGCCAGTAGTCACACGGGGGGACGGACCGGGGAGCTGTTTTTT. Translating gives CASSHTGGRTGELFF.

The chain carries TRBV6-5 and TRBJ1-5, with 11 bases identical to TRBD1. Germline V gene data show CDR1 as MNHEY and CDR2 as SVGAGI. V shed 10 bases, J shed 7 bases, and the junction held 9 bases outside the gene matches. This CDR3 has 14 amino acids. Written as DNA, the CDR3 is TGTGCCACCGGGGACAGGGGGGCAAGGCAGCCCCAGCATTTT. As protein: CATGDRGARQPQHF.

The chain uses TRBV6-5 and TRBJ2-7; 9 nucleotides line up with TRBD1. Looked up from germline, CDR1 is MNHEY and CDR2 is SVGAGI. With V trimmed by 6 bases and J by 6 bases, 6 bases remained unmatched. This CDR3 spans 13 amino acids. In DNA, the CDR3 is TGTGCCAGCAGAAGTGGACAGGGGAGCGAGCAGTACTTC. Encoded protein: CASRSGQGSEQYF.